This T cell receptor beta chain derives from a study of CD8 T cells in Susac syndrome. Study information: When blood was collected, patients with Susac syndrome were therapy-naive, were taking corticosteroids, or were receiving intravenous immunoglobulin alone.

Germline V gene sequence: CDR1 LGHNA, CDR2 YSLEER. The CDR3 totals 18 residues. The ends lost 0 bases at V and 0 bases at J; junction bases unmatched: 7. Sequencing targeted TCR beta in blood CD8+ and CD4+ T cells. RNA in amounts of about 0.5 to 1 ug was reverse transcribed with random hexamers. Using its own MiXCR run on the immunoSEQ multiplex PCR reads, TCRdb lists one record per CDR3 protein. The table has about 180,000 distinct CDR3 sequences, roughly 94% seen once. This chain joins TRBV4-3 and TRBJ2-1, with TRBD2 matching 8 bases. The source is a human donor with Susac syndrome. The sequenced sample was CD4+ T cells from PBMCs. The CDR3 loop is CASSQDRGGGSSYNEQFF. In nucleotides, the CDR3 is TGCGCCAGCAGCCAAGATCGTGGCGGGGGGAGCTCCTACAATGAGCAGTTCTTC.